Given below is one T cell receptor (beta chain) in context. The data are from a study of patients and donors after allogeneic stem cell transplantation. The germline V gene encodes CDR1 LGHDT and CDR2 YNNKEL (reference sequence). This CDR3 is 15 amino acids long. Trimming left V 1 base short and J 9 bases short, with 13 bases between. MiXCR was run by TCRdb on the RT-PCR reads, yielding one entry per CDR3 protein. This table holds approximately 170,000 distinct CDR3 sequences, roughly 30% found once. The sample consisted of blood, either unsorted or a sorted T cell fraction (not recorded which). The receptor was derived from a human donor who was either an allogeneic HSCT recipient or a stem cell or donor lymphocyte infusion donor (not recorded which). It is not recorded whose cells these are; they may come from a transplant donor. The chain carries TRBV3-1 and TRBJ1-6; D unresolved. Written as DNA, the CDR3 is TGTGCCAGCAGCCAAGTCCCCCGAGGGATTTCACCCCTCCACTTT. Amino acid sequence: CASSQVPRGISPLHF.